The rows below give T cell receptor beta chains drawn from one sample of a study of T-cell memory formation after mild COVID-19. MiXCR, applied by TCRdb to the 5' RACE reads, yields one record per CDR3 protein. Of more than 100,000 distinct CDR3 sequences detected, around 15% appear once; the ten largest clones hold 4.5% to 5.5%. The specimen was PBMCs or a T cell subset sorted from them (not recorded which). Every receptor here comes from a man younger than 30 who had mild COVID-19 (a few samples of this study predate the infection). Cell type and time point are not known. CDR3s include the opening cysteine and the closing phenylalanine or tryptophan. D genes are given only for firm matches. Some rows have no size entry. The others give once, few or many, or a class for an expanded clone.

j_call v_call d_call clone_size cdr3_aa cdr3_nt
TRBJ2-5 TRBV10-2 TRBD2 NA CASTLAGRQETQYF TGCGCCAGCACACTAGCGGGGCGCCAAGAGACCCAGTACTTC
TRBJ2-3 TRBV5-1 NA few CASSLIGQFSDTQYF TGCGCCAGCAGCTTGATTGGACAGTTCAGCGATACGCAGTATTTT
TRBJ1-6 TRBV18 NA NA CASSLRLEGWNSPLHF TGTGCCAGCTCACTACGCCTGGAGGGGTGGAATTCACCCCTCCACTTT
TRBJ2-3 TRBV7-2 NA few CASSLARNTDTQYF TGTGCCAGCAGCTTAGCACGAAACACAGATACGCAGTATTTT
TRBJ2-1 TRBV20-1 TRBD2 NA CSARDGTSGGQSSYNEQFF TGCAGTGCTAGAGATGGGACTAGCGGGGGTCAAAGCTCCTACAATGAGCAGTTCTTC
TRBJ1-1 TRBV20-1 NA few CSARAWGNTEAFF TGCAGTGCTAGAGCCTGGGGGAACACTGAAGCTTTCTTT
TRBJ1-1 TRBV7-9 NA NA CASSLAGAEGAFF TGTGCCAGCAGCTTGGCAGGGGCAGAGGGAGCTTTCTTT
TRBJ1-5 TRBV7-2 NA many CASSLRGNQPQHF TGTGCCAGCAGCTTAAGGGGCAATCAGCCCCAGCATTTT
TRBJ2-5 TRBV5-1 NA once CASSTGWGETQYF TGCGCCAGCAGCACTGGCTGGGGGGAGACCCAGTACTTC
TRBJ2-2 TRBV10-3 NA NA CAISEWGARNGNTGGLFF TGTGCCATCAGTGAGTGGGGGGCGAGGAACGGGAACACCGGGGGGCTGTTTTTT
TRBJ2-3 TRBV4-2 NA few CASSPRGRGTDTQYF TGTGCCAGCAGCCCTCGGGGCCGGGGCACAGATACGCAGTATTTT
TRBJ1-2 TRBV19 NA NA CASGTHFNYGYTF TGTGCCAGTGGGACACACTTTAACTATGGCTACACCTTC
TRBJ2-1 TRBV2 TRBD2 NA CASTQDGTSKFF TGTGCCAGCACCCAAGACGGGACTAGCAAGTTCTTC
TRBJ1-2 TRBV5-1 TRBD1 NA CASRYQQGEGYTF TGCGCCAGCAGATATCAACAGGGGGAAGGCTACACCTTC
TRBJ2-4 TRBV5-4 TRBD2 NA CASSPGTSGRNIQYF TGTGCCAGCAGCCCCGGGACTAGCGGTCGGAACATTCAGTACTTC
TRBJ2-7 TRBV12-3/TRBV12-4 NA many CASSSRRNTYEQYF TGTGCCAGCAGTTCGAGGAGGAATACATACGAGCAGTACTTC
TRBJ2-1 TRBV9 NA NA CASSPLGGTTENEQFF TGTGCCAGCAGCCCACTTGGGGGTACCACGGAGAATGAGCAGTTCTTC
TRBJ2-7 TRBV20-1 NA few CSATSGAKASEQYF TGCAGTGCGACCTCCGGCGCTAAGGCCTCCGAGCAGTACTTC
TRBJ2-2 TRBV9 TRBD2 few CASSVSGLAVGELFF TGTGCCAGCAGCGTATCGGGACTAGCTGTCGGGGAGCTGTTTTTT
TRBJ2-7 TRBV20-1 NA NA CSAMGMGKQYF TGCAGTGCTATGGGGATGGGCAAGCAGTACTTC
TRBJ2-4 TRBV19 TRBD1 NA CASSDRAKNIQYF TGTGCCAGTTCGGACAGGGCCAAAAACATTCAGTACTTC
TRBJ2-6 TRBV7-9 NA few CASSPGQPFSGANVLTF TGTGCCAGCAGCCCCGGACAGCCCTTCTCTGGGGCCAACGTCCTGACTTTC
TRBJ1-1 TRBV6-6 NA NA CASNQGRNTEAFF TGTGCCAGCAACCAGGGCCGGAACACTGAAGCTTTCTTT
TRBJ1-5 TRBV12-3/TRBV12-4 NA few CASSPGPSGRPQHF TGTGCCAGCAGTCCCGGCCCGTCGGGTCGGCCCCAGCATTTT
TRBJ1-1 TRBV7-2 NA NA CASSLERLAEAFF TGTGCCAGCAGCTTAGAAAGGCTGGCTGAAGCTTTCTTT
TRBJ1-6 TRBV7-8 NA NA CASSLAPRTGNSPLHF TGTGCCAGCAGCTTAGCCCCCCGGACGGGAAATTCACCCCTCCACTTT
TRBJ1-1 TRBV5-1 NA few CASSLAGGGTAEAFF TGCGCCAGCAGCTTGGCCGGGGGGGGAACAGCTGAAGCTTTCTTT
TRBJ2-3 TRBV4-3 TRBD2 NA CASSQDLGFRGGTDTQYF TGCGCCAGCAGCCAAGATCTTGGATTCCGGGGGGGCACAGATACGCAGTATTTT
TRBJ2-3 TRBV3-1 NA few CASSPNSGAITDTQYF TGTGCCAGCAGCCCAAATAGCGGAGCTATCACAGATACGCAGTATTTT
TRBJ2-7 TRBV5-1 NA NA CASSLVVGPYEQYF TGCGCCAGCAGCTTGGTTGTGGGTCCATACGAGCAGTACTTC
TRBJ2-1 TRBV5-4 TRBD2 NA CASSTLAGGYNEQFF TGTGCCAGCAGCACTCTAGCGGGGGGTTACAATGAGCAGTTCTTC
TRBJ2-3 TRBV12-3/TRBV12-4 TRBD2 NA CASSFSSGGTGDTQYF TGTGCCAGCAGTTTCTCTAGCGGGGGAACTGGGGATACGCAGTATTTT
TRBJ2-3 TRBV5-1 TRBD2 NA CASSLASGGGTDTQYF TGCGCCAGCAGCTTGGCGAGCGGGGGGGGCACAGATACGCAGTATTTT
TRBJ1-2 TRBV5-4 NA once CASSFGGGYGYTF TGTGCCAGCAGCTTCGGGGGAGGCTATGGCTACACCTTC
TRBJ1-5 TRBV7-2 NA NA CASSLGGGFFNQPQHF TGTGCCAGCAGCTTAGGAGGGGGATTTTTCAATCAGCCCCAGCATTTT
TRBJ2-7 TRBV5-1 TRBD2 NA CASSTGTSGVIYEQYF TGCGCCAGCAGCACGGGGACTAGCGGGGTAATCTACGAGCAGTACTTC
TRBJ1-1 TRBV4-3 NA NA CASSQKLLSEAFF TGCGCCAGCAGTCAGAAGTTACTCTCAGAAGCTTTCTTT
TRBJ1-2 TRBV30 NA NA CAWKTAHYGYTF TGTGCCTGGAAAACAGCGCACTATGGCTACACCTTC
TRBJ1-5 TRBV20-1 TRBD1 few CSARGDRGHQPQHF TGCAGTGCTAGGGGGGACAGGGGGCATCAGCCCCAGCATTTT
TRBJ2-7 TRBV3-1 NA NA CASSQGGYEQYF TGTGCCAGCAGCCAAGGGGGCTACGAGCAGTACTTC
TRBJ2-1 TRBV7-9 TRBD2 NA CASSLALAGGIYNEQFF TGTGCCAGCAGCTTAGCCCTAGCGGGGGGAATCTACAATGAGCAGTTCTTC
TRBJ2-5 TRBV5-1 TRBD2 NA CASSGGLAGETQYF TGCGCCAGCAGCGGTGGACTAGCTGGAGAGACCCAGTACTTC
TRBJ2-7 TRBV5-1 NA many CASSLALGSYEQYF TGCGCCAGCAGCTTGGCGCTGGGATCCTACGAGCAGTACTTC
TRBJ2-3 TRBV24-1 NA few CATSDKPTDTQYF TGTGCCACCAGTGATAAACCAACAGATACGCAGTATTTT
TRBJ2-2 TRBV28 NA few CASRTGSNTGELFF TGTGCCAGCAGAACAGGGTCGAACACCGGGGAGCTGTTTTTT
TRBJ2-3 TRBV20-1 TRBD2 few CSAPPSGGADTQYF TGCAGTGCTCCCCCCAGCGGGGGGGCAGATACGCAGTATTTT
TRBJ1-2 TRBV6-2/TRBV6-3 NA NA CASSRTQGSNYGYTF TGTGCCAGCAGTCGGACGCAGGGGTCTAACTATGGCTACACCTTC
TRBJ2-5 TRBV4-1 NA NA CASSQDRDGETQYF TGCGCCAGCAGCCAAGATCGAGACGGAGAGACCCAGTACTTC
TRBJ2-2 TRBV7-9 NA many CASSLRGSSGELFF TGTGCCAGCAGCTTGAGGGGGTCGTCCGGGGAGCTGTTTTTT
TRBJ2-1 TRBV5-1 TRBD2 few CASSPGGLTYNEQFF TGCGCCAGCAGCCCGGGGGGGTTAACCTACAATGAGCAGTTCTTC
TRBJ1-4 TRBV7-2 TRBD1 NA CASSLQGASNEKLFF TGTGCCAGCAGCTTGCAGGGGGCTTCTAATGAAAAACTGTTTTTT
TRBJ2-1 TRBV7-2 NA few CASSYAKSNEQFF TGTGCCAGCAGCTACGCAAAGAGCAATGAGCAGTTCTTC
TRBJ2-2 TRBV5-1 TRBD1 few CASSRGTARNTGELFF TGCGCCAGCAGTAGAGGGACAGCCAGAAACACCGGGGAGCTGTTTTTT
TRBJ2-5 TRBV7-8 NA few CASSPPADSFGETQYF TGTGCCAGCAGCCCACCCGCGGACAGCTTCGGGGAGACCCAGTACTTC
TRBJ2-1 TRBV6-6 NA NA CASTYGSYNEQFF TGTGCCAGCACCTACGGATCCTACAATGAGCAGTTCTTC
TRBJ2-5 TRBV5-1 NA NA CASSLDIGRRETQYF TGCGCCAGCAGCTTGGACATCGGGCGGAGAGAGACCCAGTACTTC
TRBJ2-4 TRBV3-1 NA NA CASSQVSREQYF TGTGCCAGCAGCCAAGTGAGTAGGGAACAGTACTTC
TRBJ2-3 TRBV12-3/TRBV12-4 NA few CASSQLPSTDTQYF TGTGCCAGCAGTCAACTTCCCAGCACAGATACGCAGTATTTT
TRBJ2-3 TRBV5-1 TRBD2 few CASSPWSGALTDTQYF TGCGCCAGCAGCCCCTGGAGCGGGGCCCTCACAGATACGCAGTATTTT